The 31 T cell receptor beta chains below come from one sample, sequenced in a study of regulatory T cells in long-lasting Graves disease (dated by TCRdb to about 2021). Reading the label with the study, this specimen's time point is: persistent/refractory GD, antithyroid drugs over 5 years with positive TRAb. For both TCR sequencing and RNA sequencing, RNA was extracted from PBMCs using TRIzol. Receptors were amplified or captured by multiplex PCR. The sequencing machine was an Illumina HiSeq 4000. CDR3 regions were amplified by Arm-PCR with iRepertoire HTBI primers to construct TCR beta libraries. The raw public data were reprocessed by TCRdb itself: fastp quality trimming at Q25, MiXCR clonotype calling, in-frame beta chains only. Identical CDR3 proteins give one entry, which carries the most common genes and DNA. The sample contains fewer than 450,000 distinct CDR3 sequences, 20% to 30% of them found a single time. The ten largest account for roughly a quarter of the sample.

The specimen was peripheral blood mononuclear cells (PBMCs), collected when the disease was refractory, from a patient treated with antithyroid drugs. The receptors were sampled from a female donor with Graves disease.

This chain connects TRBV30 to TRBJ1-1, with no clear D. Germline lookup yields CDR1 GTSNPN and CDR2 SVGIG (reference sequence). V was cut by 0 bases and J by 5 bases, with 10 bases left in between. CDR3 length: 13 residues. CDR3 loop: CAWSVWSGTEAFF. The DNA for the CDR3 is TGTGCCTGGAGTGTATGGAGCGGGACTGAAGCTTTCTTT.

The V and J genes are TRBV20-1 and TRBJ2-1; D might be TRBD1 or TRBD2, each matching 5 bases. Germline-derived CDR1 and CDR2 are DFQATT and SNEGSKA (reference sequence). Trimming left V 1 base short and J 4 bases short, with 14 bases between. The CDR3 has 15 residues. DNA for the CDR3: TGCAGTGCTAGAGGGGACGGGCAGTCTTACAATGAGCAGTTCTTC. This codes for CSARGDGQSYNEQFF.

This clonotype was picked up many times. The gene calls are TRBV28 and TRBJ2-2; TRBD2 matches 14 bases. Germline V gene data show CDR1 as MDHEN and CDR2 as SYDVKM. The CDR3 runs 17 residues. Germline trimming cut 5 bases from V and 6 bases from J; bases unmatched to any gene: 8. The DNA for the CDR3 is TGTGCCAGCAGTCCAGGGACTAGCGGGAGTTTGGCCGGGGAGCTGTTTTTT. Protein: CASSPGTSGSLAGELFF.

The chain links TRBV2 to TRBJ2-3; perhaps TRBD1 as D (5 bases). There are 13 residues in the CDR3. Germline V CDR1 and CDR2: SNHLY, FYNNEI. V shed 6 bases and J shed 0 bases, with 7 bases lying between them. The chain's CDR3 is CASSRASTDTQYF. In nucleotides, the CDR3 is TGTGCCAGCAGCAGGGCTAGCACAGATACGCAGTATTTT.

V usage is TRBV7-2 and J usage is TRBJ1-6; D is unresolved. The CDR3 has 13 amino acids. Germline V gives CDR1 SGHTA, CDR2 FQGNSA. Trimming took 5 bases from V and 12 from J, leaving 14 bases between them. The CDR3 reads CASSGGGSLPLHF. CDR3 bases: TGTGCCAGCAGCGGTGGAGGGAGTTTACCCCTCCACTTT.

The genes are TRBV7-2 and TRBJ2-7; unclear D gene. The CDR3 is 14 residues long. Germline V lookup: CDR1 SGHTA, CDR2 FQGNSA. Trimming removed 3 bases from V and 3 bases from J, with 12 bases in between. The chain's CDR3 is CASSFAGRNYEQYF. As DNA, the CDR3 is TGTGCCAGCAGCTTCGCAGGACGGAACTACGAGCAGTACTTC. Supplemented by reference TRBV7-2 and TRBJ2-7, the full variable domain reads GAGVSQSPSNKVTEKGKDVELRCDPISGHTALYWYRQSLGQGLEFLIYFQGNSAPDKSGLPSDRFSAERTGGSVSTLTIQRTQQEDSAVYLCASSFAGRNYEQYFGPGTRLTVT.

This clonotype was picked up a small number of times. The rearrangement links TRBV29-1 to TRBJ2-7; D may be TRBD2 (6 bases). CDR1 and CDR2 (germline): SQVTM, ANQGSEA. CDR3 length: 16 amino acids. The V and J ends lost 5 bases and 0 bases respectively, with 20 bases between them. CDR3 coding DNA: TGCAGCGTTCTCAAGTACCCGGGACTTTCCTCCTACGAGCAGTACTTC. As protein: CSVLKYPGLSSYEQYF.

The chain joins TRBV7-9 to TRBJ2-4; no clear D gene. This CDR3 has 16 amino acids. V lost 4 bases, J lost 0 bases, and 13 bases lay in between. Germline lookup yields CDR1 SEHNR and CDR2 FQNEAQ (reference sequence). The CDR3 sequence: CASSSVDVLAKNIQYF. CDR3 nucleotides: TGTGCCAGCAGCTCAGTGGATGTTCTAGCCAAAAACATTCAGTACTTC.

Many counts were recorded for this clonotype. V is TRBV5-1 and J is TRBJ1-1; D possibly corresponds to TRBD1 (6 bases). The CDR3 contains 13 residues. Trimming shortened V by 9 bases and J by 4 bases, and 16 bases separated the two germline ends. Germline V CDR1 and CDR2: SGHRS, YFSETQ. CDR3 loop: CATAQGGGTEAFF. In nucleotides, the CDR3 is TGCGCCACCGCACAGGGTGGAGGCACTGAAGCTTTCTTT. The whole variable domain, filled in from reference TRBV5-1 and TRBJ1-1, reads KAGVTQTPRYLIKTRGQQVTLSCSPISGHRSVSWYQQTPGQGLQFLFEYFSETQRNKGNFPGRFSGRQFSNSRSEMNVSTLELGDSALYLCATAQGGGTEAFFGQGTRLTVV.

The CDR3 protein is CAWSRQGAYGANVLTF. In DNA, the CDR3 is TGTGCCTGGTCCCGACAGGGGGCTTATGGGGCCAACGTCCTGACTTTC. This rearrangement joins TRBV30 to TRBJ2-6; 10 bases map to TRBD1. V was pared by 5 bases and J by 3 bases, with 7 bases of the junction left unmatched. Looked up from germline, CDR1 is GTSNPN and CDR2 is SVGIG (reference sequence). There are 16 residues in the CDR3.

This clonotype was recorded at least ten times. The chain is built from TRBV20-1 and TRBJ2-7; 7 nucleotides align to TRBD1. Germline-derived CDR1 and CDR2 are DFQATT and SNEGSKA (reference sequence). Trimming cost V 4 bases and J 5 bases; bases outside gene matches: 11. CDR3 length: 14 residues. Here the CDR3 DNA reads TGCAGTGCTAAAGGACAGGTCACATCCCACGAGCAGTACTTC. Translated: CSAKGQVTSHEQYF.

This clonotype has at least ten counts. The chain has TRBV7-2 and TRBJ2-2; no clear D gene. The CDR3 covers 15 residues. Deletions cut 4 bases from V and 3 bases from J, with 12 bases between. CDR1 is SGHTA, CDR2 FQGNSA, per germline. CDR3: CASSWAARHTGELFF. CDR3 sequence (DNA): TGTGCCAGCAGCTGGGCCGCGCGACACACCGGGGAGCTGTTTTTT.

This clonotype was detected many times. The chain links TRBV2 to TRBJ2-7; 7 nucleotides agree with TRBD1. Germline CDR1 reads SNHLY; CDR2 reads FYNNEI. This CDR3 contains 14 residues. V lost 5 bases and J lost 7; bases outside the gene matches: 11. The CDR3 here is CASSRTGHGEEQYF. Here the CDR3 DNA reads TGTGCCAGCAGTAGGACAGGCCACGGGGAAGAGCAGTACTTC. Combining the CDR3 with reference TRBV2 and TRBJ2-7 gives the whole variable domain EPEVTQTPSHQVTQMGQEVILRCVPISNHLYFYWYRQILGQKVEFLVSFYNNEISEKSEIFDDQFSVERPDGSNFTLKIRSTKLEDSAMYFCASSRTGHGEEQYFGPGTRLTVT.

Many counts were recorded for this clonotype. The chain recombines TRBV5-5 with TRBJ2-7, with 7 bases matching TRBD1. The V segment lost 2 bases and the J segment 5 bases; nucleotides outside the gene matches: 4. The germline gives CDR1 SGHKS, CDR2 YYEKEE (reference sequence). CDR3 length: 13 amino acids. The CDR3 here is CASSLQGLDEQYF. The CDR3 coding sequence is TGTGCCAGCAGCTTACAGGGGCTTGACGAGCAGTACTTC. The full variable domain, its missing parts supplied by reference TRBV5-5 and TRBJ2-7, is DAGVTQSPTHLIKTRGQQVTLRCSPISGHKSVSWYQQVLGQGPQFIFQYYEKEERGRGNFPDRFSARQFPNYSSELNVNALLLGDSALYLCASSLQGLDEQYFGPGTRLTVT.

The chain uses TRBV25-1 and TRBJ2-7; D unresolved. V was clipped by 3 bases and J by 6 bases, with 12 bases between them. The CDR3 contains 13 residues. The germline V gene encodes CDR1 MGHDK and CDR2 SYGVNS. The CDR3 DNA reads TGTGCCAGCAGTGACGGGCCCTTTAGCGAGCAGTACTTC. It codes for CASSDGPFSEQYF.

This chain connects TRBV5-1 to TRBJ2-7; a possible D gene is TRBD2 (5 bases). This CDR3 is 14 amino acids long. Germline V gene lookup returns CDR1 SGHRS and CDR2 YFSETQ. V was pared by 0 bases and J by 6 bases, with 13 bases between. The CDR3 sequence: CASSLASSSSEQYF. The CDR3, as DNA: TGCGCCAGCAGCTTGGCTAGCTCGAGCTCCGAGCAGTACTTC.

Notes on this clonotype: A much larger clone differs from this one at a single base, so this may be a read error. The rearrangement joins TRBV6-1 to TRBJ1-5; D not resolved. Germline CDR1 reads MNHNS; CDR2 reads SASEGT. CDR3 length: 19 amino acids. V was pared by 8 bases and J by 2 bases, with 28 bases between. The CDR3 here is CASSYGVASPPIGNQPQHF. The CDR3 nucleotides are TGTGCCAGCTCCTACGGGGTAGCATCTCCTCCCATTGGCAATCAGCCCCAGCATTTT.

The chain uses TRBV6-1 and TRBJ1-5, with D perhaps TRBD1 (5 bases). CDR1 is MNHNS, CDR2 SASEGT, per germline. V lost 0 bases, J lost 4 bases, and 7 bases lay in between. The length of the CDR3 is 14 residues. For the CDR3, the DNA is TGTGCCAGCAGTGAAGCAGGGGTGAATCAGCCCCAGCATTTT. Protein: CASSEAGVNQPQHF.

The table lists this clonotype with many counts. V usage is TRBV2 and J usage is TRBJ2-7; 11 positions agree with TRBD2. The V segment lost 11 bases and the J segment 3 bases; nucleotides outside the gene matches: 0. This CDR3 spans 11 amino acids. Germline loops: CDR1 SNHLY, CDR2 FYNNEI. CDR3 protein: CAGTSGYEQYF. The CDR3 DNA reads TGTGCCGGGACTAGCGGCTACGAGCAGTACTTC. Drawing the rest from reference TRBV2 and TRBJ2-7, the complete variable domain is EPEVTQTPSHQVTQMGQEVILRCVPISNHLYFYWYRQILGQKVEFLVSFYNNEISEKSEIFDDQFSVERPDGSNFTLKIRSTKLEDSAMYFCAGTSGYEQYFGPGTRLTVT.

The CDR3 coding sequence is TGTGCCATCACCGACAGGTTAGAGGGTTCACCCCTCCACTTT. It codes for CAITDRLEGSPLHF. The chain links TRBV10-3 to TRBJ1-6; D may be TRBD1 (6 bases). Germline assignment: CDR1 ENHRY and CDR2 SYGVKD. CDR3 length: 14 amino acids. The ends were cut back, 7 bases at V and 9 bases at J, with 16 bases in the middle.

This clonotype was observed a few times. This may stem from a read error, because a much larger clone lies one nucleotide away. This chain links TRBV6-2 or TRBV6-3 with TRBJ2-2; perhaps TRBD2 as D (5 bases). Looked up from germline, CDR1 is MNHEY and CDR2 is SVGEGT. The CDR3 is made up of 14 amino acids. Trimming left V 5 bases short and J 0 bases short, with 7 bases between. The CDR3 here is CASSKLANTGELFF. In DNA, the CDR3 is TGTGCCAGCAGTAAACTAGCGAACACCGGGGAGCTGTTTTTT.

This clonotype was detected ten times or more. V is TRBV7-3 and J is TRBJ2-2; D is unclear. The CDR3 runs to 16 residues. V lost 5 bases and J 1 base, leaving 14 bases between the germline ends. The germline gives CDR1 SGHTA, CDR2 FQGTGA. The CDR3 sequence: CASSPGRHVNTGELFF. Written as DNA, the CDR3 is TGTGCCAGCAGCCCCGGACGCCATGTGAACACCGGGGAGCTGTTTTTT.

The CDR3 loop reads CASSSPTGLHEQYF. The CDR3 nucleotides read TGTGCCAGCAGTTCACCGACAGGGCTCCACGAGCAGTACTTC. The chain recombines TRBV6-5 with TRBJ2-7; TRBD1 matches at 7 bases. Germline CDR1 reads MNHEY; CDR2 reads SVGAGI. With V trimmed by 4 bases and J by 5 bases, 8 bases remained unmatched. This CDR3 is 14 amino acids long.

The chain recombines TRBV19 with TRBJ2-7; 11 nucleotides align to TRBD1. With V trimmed by 8 bases and J by 4 bases, 7 bases remained unmatched. This CDR3 spans 14 amino acids. Germline-derived CDR1 and CDR2 are LNHDA and SQIVND (reference sequence). The CDR3 loop reads CASGTGQGAYEQYF. CDR3 DNA: TGTGCCAGTGGGACCGGACAGGGGGCGTACGAGCAGTACTTC.

This clonotype was observed a handful of times. The chain has TRBV27 and TRBJ2-3; TRBD1 or TRBD2 may be the D gene (5 bases each). The CDR3 runs to 16 residues. Looked up from germline, CDR1 is MNHEY and CDR2 is SMNVEV (reference sequence). The V end lost 3 bases, the J end lost 2 bases, and 15 bases lay between the germline ends. The CDR3 DNA reads as TGTGCCAGCAGTTTGATCGGGGCGCGGGTCACAGATACGCAGTATTTT. Translating gives CASSLIGARVTDTQYF.

The chain has TRBV6-1 and TRBJ1-1; a possible D gene is TRBD1 (6 bases). The CDR3 is 15 amino acids. V was shortened by 6 bases and J by 1 base, with 15 bases between the two germline ends. Germline values: CDR1 MNHNS, CDR2 SASEGT. CDR3 amino acids: CASSPTGHRNTEAFF. The CDR3 coding sequence is TGTGCCAGCAGCCCCACAGGGCACCGGAACACTGAAGCTTTCTTT.

This clonotype was detected many times. The chain uses TRBV5-1 and TRBJ1-2, with D uncertain. Germline CDR1 is SGHRS and CDR2 is YFSETQ. The CDR3 totals 13 residues. Trimming took 1 base from V and 4 from J, leaving 8 bases between them. CDR3 in amino acids: CASSLSTIYGYTF. As DNA, the CDR3 is TGCGCCAGCAGCTTGTCGACAATCTATGGCTACACCTTC. Looking up the rest from reference TRBV5-1 and TRBJ1-2 gives the full variable domain: KAGVTQTPRYLIKTRGQQVTLSCSPISGHRSVSWYQQTPGQGLQFLFEYFSETQRNKGNFPGRFSGRQFSNSRSEMNVSTLELGDSALYLCASSLSTIYGYTFGSGTRLTVV.

This clonotype was recorded many times. The chain has TRBV7-6 and TRBJ1-4; a possible D gene is TRBD1 (5 bases). The germline gives CDR1 SGHVS, CDR2 FNYEAQ. CDR3 length: 16 amino acids. V lost 2 bases, J lost 6 bases, and 16 bases lay in between. The CDR3 coding sequence is TGTGCCAGCAGCTTACCGGGTGGTGGGGCCGATGAAAAACTGTTTTTT. Its translation: CASSLPGGGADEKLFF.

The V and J genes are TRBV7-2 and TRBJ2-7; no firm D call. The CDR3 sequence is 11 residues long. The ends were cut back, 0 bases at V and 7 bases at J, with 4 bases in the middle. The germline V gene has CDR1 SGHTA and CDR2 FQGNSA. The CDR3: CASSLAQEQYF. Here the CDR3 DNA reads TGTGCCAGCAGCTTAGCACAGGAGCAGTACTTC. The full variable domain, in which reference TRBV7-2 and TRBJ2-7 provide the parts outside the CDR3, is GAGVSQSPSNKVTEKGKDVELRCDPISGHTALYWYRQSLGQGLEFLIYFQGNSAPDKSGLPSDRFSAERTGGSVSTLTIQRTQQEDSAVYLCASSLAQEQYFGPGTRLTVT.

This clonotype showed up many times. The chain is built from TRBV30 and TRBJ1-2; the D is unclear. V lost 2 bases, J lost 4 bases, and 11 bases lay in between. Germline V gene data show CDR1 as GTSNPN and CDR2 as SVGIG (reference sequence). The length of the CDR3 is 13 residues. The CDR3 loop is CAWSPWRSYGYTF. CDR3 in DNA: TGTGCCTGGAGTCCGTGGAGGAGCTATGGCTACACCTTC.

This clonotype was recorded many times. This chain links TRBV7-2 with TRBJ2-7; TRBD2 matches 11 bases. Germline values: CDR1 SGHTA, CDR2 FQGNSA. V lost 6 bases and J lost 2; bases outside the gene matches: 6. The CDR3 loop spans 15 amino acids. Written as DNA, the CDR3 is TGTGCCAGCAGGGCCACTAGCGGGAGCCCCTACGAGCAGTACTTC. Its protein product is CASRATSGSPYEQYF.